This T cell receptor beta chain was found in a study of blood T cell repertoires in COVID-19. Study-wide background: COVID-19 samples, acute and convalescent, were from the United States, Italy and Spain. Sources were T cells, B-cell-depleted T cells, or PBMCs; the material itself was cDNA or gDNA.

The CDR3 is made up of 16 amino acids. Germline V gene lookup returns CDR1 MNHNS and CDR2 SASEGT. V shed 2 bases, J shed 3 bases, and the junction held 2 bases outside the gene matches. Methods used by the authors: Estimation of nucleated cell counts was performed using reference gene primer amplification. The table came from immunoSEQ multiplex PCR; TCRdb's copy has only in-frame clones and leaves some out. V, J and clone size are those of that table, while D and trimming were read from the DNA. Of tens of thousands of clones in the sample, about four fifths were seen once. Input material: peripheral blood. The chain has TRBV6-1 and TRBJ2-5; 14 positions match TRBD2. The clonotype was recovered from a human donor in a cohort sampled during active COVID-19. The CDR3 DNA follows: TGTGCCAGCAGTGAATTGGGACTAGCGGGAGAAGAGACCCAGTACTTC. Protein product: CASSELGLAGEETQYF.